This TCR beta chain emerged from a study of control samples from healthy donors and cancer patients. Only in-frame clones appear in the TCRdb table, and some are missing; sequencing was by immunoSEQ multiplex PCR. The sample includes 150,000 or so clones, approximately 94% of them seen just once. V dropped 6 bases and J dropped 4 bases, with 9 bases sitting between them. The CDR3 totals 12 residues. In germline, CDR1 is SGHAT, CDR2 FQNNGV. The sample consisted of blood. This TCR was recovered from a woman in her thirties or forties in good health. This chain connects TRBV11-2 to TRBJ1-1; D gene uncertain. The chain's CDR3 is CASSTIITEAFF. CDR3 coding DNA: TGTGCCAGCAGTACCATAATCACTGAAGCTTTCTTT.